These T cell receptor beta chains were read from a single sample in a study of Siglec-9 on CD8 T cells in melanoma. TCRdb's copy holds only in-frame clones and misses some; the assay was immunoSEQ multiplex PCR. Of around 39,000 clones listed, 80% to 85% were seen once; the top ten hold over 1.5%. Material for sequencing was Siglec-9- CD8+ T cells sorted from blood. Source of these receptors: a human donor in good health. Each CDR3 is given with its conserved first and last residue. Fields, in order: CDR3 DNA, CDR3 protein, D gene, J gene, V gene, clone size. The D gene is left open where the match is weak. Not every row has a clone size; where given, it reads once, few, many or a size class.

cdr3_nt: TGTGCCAGCAGCGCAGGGGGCGCGTTGTACGAGCAGTACTTC
cdr3_aa: CASSAGGALYEQYF
d_call: TRBD1
j_call: TRBJ2-7
v_call: TRBV9
clone_size: -

cdr3_nt: TGTGCCAGCAGGGGATGGGGACAGCTCTACGAGCAGTACTTC
cdr3_aa: CASRGWGQLYEQYF
d_call: TRBD1
j_call: TRBJ2-7
v_call: TRBV6-1
clone_size: -

cdr3_nt: TGCAGCGCTTGGTCGGGGGCGAGTCAAGAGACCCAGTACTTC
cdr3_aa: CSAWSGASQETQYF
d_call: -
j_call: TRBJ2-5
v_call: TRBV29-1
clone_size: -

cdr3_nt: TGTGCCATCAGTTGGGACAACACAGATACGCAGTATTTT
cdr3_aa: CAISWDNTDTQYF
d_call: -
j_call: TRBJ2-3
v_call: TRBV10-3
clone_size: -

cdr3_nt: TGTGCCAGCGGGACTAGCGGGAGCTCGGAGACCCAGTACTTC
cdr3_aa: CASGTSGSSETQYF
d_call: TRBD2
j_call: TRBJ2-5
v_call: TRBV6-1
clone_size: -

cdr3_nt: TGTGCCAGCAGCTTAATTATCAACGAGCAGTACTTC
cdr3_aa: CASSLIINEQYF
d_call: -
j_call: TRBJ2-7
v_call: TRBV5-6
clone_size: -

cdr3_nt: TGTGCCAGCAGTCTCCGGACGGGGCGACAGCCCCAGCATTTT
cdr3_aa: CASSLRTGRQPQHF
d_call: -
j_call: TRBJ1-5
v_call: TRBV27
clone_size: -

cdr3_nt: TGTGCCTGGAGTGTAAGCGGGGCCTCCGAGCAGTACTTC
cdr3_aa: CAWSVSGASEQYF
d_call: TRBD2
j_call: TRBJ2-7
v_call: TRBV30
clone_size: -

cdr3_nt: TGTGCCAGCAGTGAAGCTACAGGAAATAATTCACCCCTCCACTTT
cdr3_aa: CASSEATGNNSPLHF
d_call: -
j_call: TRBJ1-6
v_call: TRBV6-1
clone_size: -

cdr3_nt: TGTGCCACGGGACTAGCGGGAGGGGGGGGCACAGATACGCAGTATTTT
cdr3_aa: CATGLAGGGGTDTQYF
d_call: TRBD2
j_call: TRBJ2-3
v_call: TRBV28
clone_size: -

cdr3_nt: TGTGCCAGCCTCGGCGAAAACATTCAGTACTTC
cdr3_aa: CASLGENIQYF
d_call: -
j_call: TRBJ2-4
v_call: TRBV18
clone_size: -

cdr3_nt: TGCGCCAGCAGTGATGGCAGTGGGAGCACTGAAGCTTTCTTT
cdr3_aa: CASSDGSGSTEAFF
d_call: -
j_call: TRBJ1-1
v_call: TRBV10-1
clone_size: -

cdr3_nt: TGTGCCAGCAGTGGGACGCCCCAGTACTTC
cdr3_aa: CASSGTPQYF
d_call: -
j_call: TRBJ2-5
v_call: TRBV2
clone_size: -

cdr3_nt: TGTGCCAGCAGCTCCTCCGGGACAGGGGGAAACATTCAGTACTTC
cdr3_aa: CASSSSGTGGNIQYF
d_call: TRBD1
j_call: TRBJ2-4
v_call: TRBV7-9
clone_size: -

cdr3_nt: TGTGCCAGCAGCGTTACGGGGGCTGAAGCTTTCTTT
cdr3_aa: CASSVTGAEAFF
d_call: -
j_call: TRBJ1-1
v_call: TRBV9
clone_size: -

cdr3_nt: TGTGCCAGCAGCTCCCAGGGAGGATCCAACTATGGCTACACCTTC
cdr3_aa: CASSSQGGSNYGYTF
d_call: -
j_call: TRBJ1-2
v_call: TRBV11-3
clone_size: -

cdr3_nt: TGTGCCAGCAGTTCAACCCATGGGCGGGACCCTTACAATGAGCAGTTCTTC
cdr3_aa: CASSSTHGRDPYNEQFF
d_call: -
j_call: TRBJ2-1
v_call: TRBV28
clone_size: -

cdr3_nt: TGTGCCAGTAGTACGGACAGGGAAGTGGCTGAAGCTTTCTTT
cdr3_aa: CASSTDREVAEAFF
d_call: TRBD1
j_call: TRBJ1-1
v_call: TRBV19
clone_size: -

cdr3_nt: TGTGCCAGCAGTTGGTGGGGAGTAGGTAGCGAGCAGTACTTC
cdr3_aa: CASSWWGVGSEQYF
d_call: -
j_call: TRBJ2-7
v_call: TRBV27
clone_size: -

cdr3_nt: TGTGCCACCAGCTCGGTGGGGGATTTTTACACCTTC
cdr3_aa: CATSSVGDFYTF
d_call: -
j_call: TRBJ1-2
v_call: TRBV15
clone_size: once

cdr3_nt: TGTGCCAGCGCGGGCGGCACTGAGAGCTCTGGAAACACCATATATTTT
cdr3_aa: CASAGGTESSGNTIYF
d_call: -
j_call: TRBJ1-3
v_call: TRBV2
clone_size: -

cdr3_nt: TGTGCCAGCAGCCAGGGGACTAGCGGAGACTACAATGAGCAGTTCTTC
cdr3_aa: CASSQGTSGDYNEQFF
d_call: TRBD2
j_call: TRBJ2-1
v_call: TRBV14
clone_size: -

cdr3_nt: TGTGCCAGTAGTATGCAGGGGACAGATACGCAGTATTTT
cdr3_aa: CASSMQGTDTQYF
d_call: -
j_call: TRBJ2-3
v_call: TRBV19
clone_size: -

cdr3_nt: TGCAGCGTTGAGCCGGGAAGGGGGCAAGCAGATACGCAGTATTTT
cdr3_aa: CSVEPGRGQADTQYF
d_call: TRBD1
j_call: TRBJ2-3
v_call: TRBV29-1
clone_size: -

cdr3_nt: TGTGCCAGCAGTGCCGCGGAGAGCTCTGGAAACACCATATATTTT
cdr3_aa: CASSAAESSGNTIYF
d_call: -
j_call: TRBJ1-3
v_call: TRBV6-6
clone_size: -

cdr3_nt: TGTGCCAGCAGCCTGGGGCGGGATGAAAAACTGTTTTTT
cdr3_aa: CASSLGRDEKLFF
d_call: -
j_call: TRBJ1-4
v_call: TRBV11-2
clone_size: once

cdr3_nt: TGTGCCAGCAGGACAGGGTCGACCGATACGCAGTATTTT
cdr3_aa: CASRTGSTDTQYF
d_call: TRBD1
j_call: TRBJ2-3
v_call: TRBV11-2
clone_size: -

cdr3_nt: TGTGCCAGCAGTCCTAGTGGGGGACTAGCCTCCTACGAGCAGTACTTC
cdr3_aa: CASSPSGGLASYEQYF
d_call: TRBD2
j_call: TRBJ2-7
v_call: TRBV27
clone_size: -

cdr3_nt: TGTGCCAGCAGTCCGCGGACAGGGGCATACGAGCAGTACTTC
cdr3_aa: CASSPRTGAYEQYF
d_call: TRBD1
j_call: TRBJ2-7
v_call: TRBV28
clone_size: few

cdr3_nt: TGTGCCAGCAGTTTATCCCGGGGCAGGGGGAACTATGGCTACACCTTC
cdr3_aa: CASSLSRGRGNYGYTF
d_call: TRBD1
j_call: TRBJ1-2
v_call: TRBV27
clone_size: -

cdr3_nt: TGTGCCAGCAGCTCCGGGACAGAAGGCTACACCTTC
cdr3_aa: CASSSGTEGYTF
d_call: TRBD1
j_call: TRBJ1-2
v_call: TRBV7-9
clone_size: -

cdr3_nt: TGTGCCAGCAGTTTATCCGGGACAGTTCCACCCCAGCATTTT
cdr3_aa: CASSLSGTVPPQHF
d_call: TRBD1
j_call: TRBJ1-5
v_call: TRBV28
clone_size: -

cdr3_nt: TGTGCCAGCAGCGTAGGGCTAGCGGGCTACGAGCAGTACTTC
cdr3_aa: CASSVGLAGYEQYF
d_call: TRBD2
j_call: TRBJ2-7
v_call: TRBV9
clone_size: -